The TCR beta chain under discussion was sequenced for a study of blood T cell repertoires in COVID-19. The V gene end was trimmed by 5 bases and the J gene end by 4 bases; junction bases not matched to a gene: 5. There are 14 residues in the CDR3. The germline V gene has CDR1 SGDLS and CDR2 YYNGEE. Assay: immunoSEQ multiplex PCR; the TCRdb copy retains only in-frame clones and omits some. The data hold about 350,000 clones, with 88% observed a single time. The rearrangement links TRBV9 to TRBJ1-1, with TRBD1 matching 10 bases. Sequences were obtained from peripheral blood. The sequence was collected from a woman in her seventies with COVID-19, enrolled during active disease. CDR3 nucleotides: TGTGCCAGCAGTTATGGACAGGGGGGCACTGAAGCTTTCTTT. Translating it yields CASSYGQGGTEAFF.